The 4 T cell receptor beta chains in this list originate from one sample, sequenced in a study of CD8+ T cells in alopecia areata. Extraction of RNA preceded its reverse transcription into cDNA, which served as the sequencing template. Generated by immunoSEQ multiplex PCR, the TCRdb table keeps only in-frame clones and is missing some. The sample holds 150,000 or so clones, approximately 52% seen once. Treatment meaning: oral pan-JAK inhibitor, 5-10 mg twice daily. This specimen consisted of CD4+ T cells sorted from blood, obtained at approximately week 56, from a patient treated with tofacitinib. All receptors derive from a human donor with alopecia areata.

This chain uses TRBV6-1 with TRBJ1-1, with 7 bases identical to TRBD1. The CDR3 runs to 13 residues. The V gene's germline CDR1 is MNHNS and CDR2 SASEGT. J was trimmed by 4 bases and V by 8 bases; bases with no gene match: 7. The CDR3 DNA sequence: TGTGCCAGCGAAGGGGGCGCGGGCACTGAAGCTTTCTTT. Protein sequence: CASEGGAGTEAFF.

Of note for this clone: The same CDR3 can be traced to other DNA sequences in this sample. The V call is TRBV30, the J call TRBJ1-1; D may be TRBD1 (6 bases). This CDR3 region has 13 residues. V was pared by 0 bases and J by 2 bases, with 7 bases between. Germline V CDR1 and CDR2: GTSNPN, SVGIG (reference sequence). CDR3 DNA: TGTGCCTGGAGTGTCAGGGGAAACACTGAAGCTTTCTTT. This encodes CAWSVRGNTEAFF. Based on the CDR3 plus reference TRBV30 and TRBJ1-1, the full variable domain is SQTIHQWPATLVQPVGSPLSLECTVEGTSNPNLYWYRQAAGRGLQLLFYSVGIGQISSEVPQNLSASRPQDRQFILSSKKLLLSDSGFYLCAWSVRGNTEAFFGQGTRLTVV.

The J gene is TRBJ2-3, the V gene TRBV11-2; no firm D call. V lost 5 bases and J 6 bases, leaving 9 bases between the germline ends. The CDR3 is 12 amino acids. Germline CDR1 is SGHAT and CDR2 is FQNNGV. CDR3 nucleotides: TGTGCCAGCAGCCCAGCTCGGGATACGCAGTATTTT. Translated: CASSPARDTQYF.

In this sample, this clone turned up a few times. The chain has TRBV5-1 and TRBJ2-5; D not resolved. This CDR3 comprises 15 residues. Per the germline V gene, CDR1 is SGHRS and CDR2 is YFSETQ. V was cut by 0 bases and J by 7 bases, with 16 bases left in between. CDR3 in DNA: TGCGCCAGCAGCTTGGTGTCGGGCACCGCAGGGACCCAGTACTTC. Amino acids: CASSLVSGTAGTQYF.